The clone carrying this T cell receptor beta chain was picked up many times. As to time point: sample taken at primary tumor resection. Sequencing of whole RNA from tumor, nontumor lung or frozen PBMC involved no sorting. These data come from a study of spatial heterogeneity in lung cancer. TCRdb itself ran the 5' RACE reads through MiXCR, one entry per CDR3 protein. The data show 60,000 to 75,000 distinct CDR3 sequences, about 6.6% seen once. Sequenced here: PBMCs, sampled at surgery. This clonotype originated in a female donor with early-stage non-small cell lung cancer.

CDR3 loop: CASSYPNTGELFF. The CDR3 nucleotides read TGTGCCAGCTCCTACCCGAACACCGGGGAGCTGTTTTTT. This sequence joins TRBV18 and TRBJ2-2; D is undetermined. The germline V gene encodes CDR1 KGHSH and CDR2 LQKENI. V was trimmed by 6 bases and J by 0 bases, leaving 5 bases between them. This CDR3 has 13 residues.